This passage covers 2 T cell receptor beta chains from one sample sequenced in a study of blood T cell repertoires in COVID-19. This table comes from immunoSEQ multiplex PCR, and its TCRdb copy is limited to in-frame clones, with some not included. The sample lists about 180,000 clones, around nine tenths occurring once. Material: peripheral blood. These receptor sequences come from a man aged 60-69 years with COVID-19, enrolled during active disease.

V gene TRBV7-2 combines with J gene TRBJ1-1, with 10 nucleotides matching TRBD1. V was clipped by 3 bases and J by 1 base; unmatched bases: 2. The length of the CDR3 is 15 residues. Germline assignment: CDR1 SGHTA and CDR2 FQGNSA. The CDR3 DNA sequence: TGTGCCAGCAGCTTGACAGGGGGCCCGAACACTGAAGCTTTCTTT. This sequence encodes CASSLTGGPNTEAFF.

The chain uses TRBV5-6 and TRBJ1-2; D is perhaps TRBD1 (6 bases). Trimming cost V 4 bases and J 8 bases, with 18 bases left between them. The CDR3 extends over 14 amino acids. Germline CDR1 SGHDT, CDR2 YYEEEE. DNA of the CDR3: TGTGCCAGCAGCAGTCAGGGGTCCTTTCACGGCTACACCTTC. Encoded protein: CASSSQGSFHGYTF.